The entry below describes one T cell receptor (beta chain). TCRdb's table, derived via immunoSEQ multiplex PCR, lists solely in-frame clones and lacks some. This sample has 80,000 to 100,000 clones, with around 85% found just once. These data originate in a study of T cell responses to AZD1222 COVID-19 vaccine. The CDR3 length is 16 residues. Germline V gives CDR1 SGHAT, CDR2 FQNNGV. Unmatched junction bases numbered 11, after V lost 3 bases and J lost 6 bases. The receptor's source is an adult in good health. The specimen was peripheral blood, collected on day 0 of AZD1222 vaccination. The chain carries TRBV11-2 and TRBJ2-3; TRBD2 matches at 8 bases. CDR3 sequence reads: CASSFGGGPPPDTQYF. In DNA, the CDR3 is TGTGCCAGCAGCTTCGGCGGGGGGCCTCCTCCCGATACGCAGTATTTT.